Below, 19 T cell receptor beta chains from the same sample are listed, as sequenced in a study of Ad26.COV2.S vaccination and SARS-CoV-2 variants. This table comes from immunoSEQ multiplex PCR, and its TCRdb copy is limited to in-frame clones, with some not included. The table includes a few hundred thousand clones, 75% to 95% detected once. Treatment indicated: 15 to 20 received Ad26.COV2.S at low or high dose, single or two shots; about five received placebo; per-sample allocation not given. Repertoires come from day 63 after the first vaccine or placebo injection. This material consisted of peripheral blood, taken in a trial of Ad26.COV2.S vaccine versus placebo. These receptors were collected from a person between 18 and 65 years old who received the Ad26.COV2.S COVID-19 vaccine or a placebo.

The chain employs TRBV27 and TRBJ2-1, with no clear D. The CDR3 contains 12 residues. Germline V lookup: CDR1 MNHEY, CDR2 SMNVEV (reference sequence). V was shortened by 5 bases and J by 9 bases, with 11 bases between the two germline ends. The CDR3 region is CASSPLGIEQFF. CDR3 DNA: TGTGCCAGCAGTCCCTTGGGCATTGAGCAGTTCTTC.

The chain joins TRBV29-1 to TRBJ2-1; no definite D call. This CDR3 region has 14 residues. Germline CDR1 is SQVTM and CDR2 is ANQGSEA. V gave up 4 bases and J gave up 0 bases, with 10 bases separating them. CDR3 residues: CSVGVWSSYNEQFF. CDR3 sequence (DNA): TGCAGCGTTGGAGTCTGGAGCTCCTACAATGAGCAGTTCTTC.

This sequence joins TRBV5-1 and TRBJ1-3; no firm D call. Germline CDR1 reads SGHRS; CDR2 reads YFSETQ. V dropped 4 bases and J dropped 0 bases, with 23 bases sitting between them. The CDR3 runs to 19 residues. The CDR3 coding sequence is TGCGCCAGCAGCCCCGAAGGTGTGGAGGTGCTAGCCTCTGGAAACACCATATATTTT. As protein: CASSPEGVEVLASGNTIYF.

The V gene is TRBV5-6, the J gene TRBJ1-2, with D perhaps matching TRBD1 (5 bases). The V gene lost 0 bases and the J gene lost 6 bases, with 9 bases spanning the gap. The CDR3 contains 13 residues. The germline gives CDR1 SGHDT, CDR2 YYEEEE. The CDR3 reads CASSLAGNHGYTF. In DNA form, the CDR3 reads TGTGCCAGCAGCTTGGCAGGGAACCATGGCTACACCTTC.

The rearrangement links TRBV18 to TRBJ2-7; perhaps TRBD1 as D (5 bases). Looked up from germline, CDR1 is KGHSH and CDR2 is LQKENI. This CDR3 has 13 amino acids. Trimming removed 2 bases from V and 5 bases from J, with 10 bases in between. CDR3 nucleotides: TGTGCCAGCTCACCATTGGCAGGGAACGAGCAGTACTTC. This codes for CASSPLAGNEQYF.

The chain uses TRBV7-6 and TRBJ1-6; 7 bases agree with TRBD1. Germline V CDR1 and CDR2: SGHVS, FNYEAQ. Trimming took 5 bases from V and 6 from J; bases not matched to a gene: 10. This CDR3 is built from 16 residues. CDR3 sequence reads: CASSQRQGLSNSPLHF. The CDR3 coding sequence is TGTGCCAGCAGCCAAAGACAGGGATTGAGTAATTCACCCCTCCACTTT.

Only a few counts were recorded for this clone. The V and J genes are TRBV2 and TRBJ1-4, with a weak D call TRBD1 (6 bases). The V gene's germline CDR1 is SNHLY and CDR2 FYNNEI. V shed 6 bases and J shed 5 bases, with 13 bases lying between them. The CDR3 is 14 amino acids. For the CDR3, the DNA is TGTGCCAGCAGCGCTCAGGGGCGAAATGAAAAACTGTTTTTT. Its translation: CASSAQGRNEKLFF.

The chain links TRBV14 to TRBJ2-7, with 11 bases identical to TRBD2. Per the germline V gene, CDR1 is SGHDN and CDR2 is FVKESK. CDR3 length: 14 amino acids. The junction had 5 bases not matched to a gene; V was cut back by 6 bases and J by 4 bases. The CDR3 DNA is TGTGCCAGCAGTCCCGGGACTAGCGGTTACGAGCAGTACTTC. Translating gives CASSPGTSGYEQYF. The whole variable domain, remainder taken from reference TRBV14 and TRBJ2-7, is EAGVTQFPSHSVIEKGQTVTLRCDPISGHDNLYWYRRVMGKEIKFLLHFVKESKQDESGMPNNRFLAERTGGTYSTLKVQPAELEDSGVYFCASSPGTSGYEQYFGPGTRLTVT.

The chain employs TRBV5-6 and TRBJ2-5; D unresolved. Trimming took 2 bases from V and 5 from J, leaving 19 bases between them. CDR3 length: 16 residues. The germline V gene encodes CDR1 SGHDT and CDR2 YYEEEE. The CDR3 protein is CASSLPDGAPLETQYF. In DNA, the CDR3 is TGTGCCAGCAGCTTACCGGACGGAGCCCCTTTGGAGACCCAGTACTTC.

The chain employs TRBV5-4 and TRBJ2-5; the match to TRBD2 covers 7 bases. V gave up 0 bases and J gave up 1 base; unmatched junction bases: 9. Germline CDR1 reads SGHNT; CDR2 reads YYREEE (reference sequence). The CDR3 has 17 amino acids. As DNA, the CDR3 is TGTGCCAGCAGCTTGGCTCGGCGGGAGCGCACCCAAGAGACCCAGTACTTC. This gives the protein CASSLARRERTQETQYF.

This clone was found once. CDR3 coding DNA: TGTGCCAGCAGCTTTGTGCAGGGGAGCACTGAAGCTTTCTTT. This translates into CASSFVQGSTEAFF. The rearrangement joins TRBV7-9 to TRBJ1-1, with a possible D match to TRBD1 (6 bases). Deletions cut 3 bases from V and 4 bases from J, with 12 bases between. The CDR3 has 14 amino acids. Germline-derived CDR1 and CDR2 are SEHNR and FQNEAQ (reference sequence).

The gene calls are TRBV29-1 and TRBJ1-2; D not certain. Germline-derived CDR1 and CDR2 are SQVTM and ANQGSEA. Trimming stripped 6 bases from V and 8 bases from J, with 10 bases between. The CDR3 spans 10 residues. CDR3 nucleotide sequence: TGCAGCGTGGTACAAGACGGCTACACCTTC. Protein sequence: CSVVQDGYTF.

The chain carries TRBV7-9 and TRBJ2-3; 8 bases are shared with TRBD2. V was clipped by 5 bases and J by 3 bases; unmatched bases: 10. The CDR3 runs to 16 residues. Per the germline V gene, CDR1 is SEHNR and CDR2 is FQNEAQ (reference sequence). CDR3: CASSHSGLAKTDTQYF. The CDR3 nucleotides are TGTGCCAGCAGCCATTCCGGACTAGCCAAAACAGATACGCAGTATTTT.

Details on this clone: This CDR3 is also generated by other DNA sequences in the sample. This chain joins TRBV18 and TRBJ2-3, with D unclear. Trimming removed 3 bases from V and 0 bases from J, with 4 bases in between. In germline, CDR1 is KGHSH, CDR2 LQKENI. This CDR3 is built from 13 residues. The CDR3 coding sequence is TGTGCCAGCTCACCGACGAGCACAGATACGCAGTATTTT. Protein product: CASSPTSTDTQYF.

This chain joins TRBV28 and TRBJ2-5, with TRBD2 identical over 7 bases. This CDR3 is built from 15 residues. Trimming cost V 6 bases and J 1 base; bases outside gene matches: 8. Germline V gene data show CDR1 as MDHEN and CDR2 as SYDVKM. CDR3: CASSPQRGPQETQYF. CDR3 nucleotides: TGTGCCAGCAGCCCTCAGCGGGGACCCCAAGAGACCCAGTACTTC. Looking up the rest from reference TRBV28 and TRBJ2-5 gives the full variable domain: DVKVTQSSRYLVKRTGEKVFLECVQDMDHENMFWYRQDPGLGLRLIYFSYDVKMKEKGDIPEGYSVSREKKERFSLILESASTNQTSMYLCASSPQRGPQETQYFGPGTRLLVL.

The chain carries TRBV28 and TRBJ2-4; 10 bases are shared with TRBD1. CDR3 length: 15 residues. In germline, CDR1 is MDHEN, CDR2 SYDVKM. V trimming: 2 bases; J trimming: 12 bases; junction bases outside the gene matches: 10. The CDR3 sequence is CASSLGTGAPFTQYF. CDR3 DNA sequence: TGTGCCAGCAGTTTAGGGACAGGGGCCCCGTTTACTCAGTACTTC.

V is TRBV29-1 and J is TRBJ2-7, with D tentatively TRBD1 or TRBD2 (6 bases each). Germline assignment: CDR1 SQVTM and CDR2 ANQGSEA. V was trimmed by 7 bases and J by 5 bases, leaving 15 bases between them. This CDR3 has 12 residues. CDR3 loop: CSADGGMNEQYF. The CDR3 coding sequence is TGCAGCGCCGACGGGGGCATGAACGAGCAGTACTTC.

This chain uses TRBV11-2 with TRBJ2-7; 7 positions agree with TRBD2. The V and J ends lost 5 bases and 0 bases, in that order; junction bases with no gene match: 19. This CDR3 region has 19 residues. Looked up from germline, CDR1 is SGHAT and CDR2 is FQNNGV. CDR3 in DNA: TGTGCCAGCAGCAAACTCATGATGCAGGGCGGCGGGAGCTCCTACGAGCAGTACTTC. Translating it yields CASSKLMMQGGGSSYEQYF. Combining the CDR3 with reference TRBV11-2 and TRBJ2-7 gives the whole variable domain EAGVAQSPRYKIIEKRQSVAFWCNPISGHATLYWYQQILGQGPKLLIQFQNNGVVDDSQLPKDRFSAERLKGVDSTLKIQPAKLEDSAVYLCASSKLMMQGGGSSYEQYFGPGTRLTVT.

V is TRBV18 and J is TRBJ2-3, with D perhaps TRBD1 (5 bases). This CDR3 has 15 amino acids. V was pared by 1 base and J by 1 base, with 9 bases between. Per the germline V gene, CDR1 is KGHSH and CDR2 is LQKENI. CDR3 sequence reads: CASSPQGIGTDTQYF. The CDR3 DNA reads TGTGCCAGCTCACCACAGGGGATCGGCACAGATACGCAGTATTTT. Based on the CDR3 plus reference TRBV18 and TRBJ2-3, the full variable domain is NAGVMQNPRHLVRRRGQEARLRCSPMKGHSHVYWYRQLPEEGLKFMVYLQKENIIDESGMPKERFSAEFPKEGPSILRIQQVVRGDSAAYFCASSPQGIGTDTQYFGPGTRLTVL.